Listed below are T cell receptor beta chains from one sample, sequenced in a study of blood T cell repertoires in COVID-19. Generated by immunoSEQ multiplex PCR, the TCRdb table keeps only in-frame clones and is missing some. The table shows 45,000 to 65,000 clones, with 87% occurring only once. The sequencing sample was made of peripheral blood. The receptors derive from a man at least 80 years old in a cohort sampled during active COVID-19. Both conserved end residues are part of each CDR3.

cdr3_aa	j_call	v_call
CASSPKRAASYEQYF	TRBJ2-7	TRBV5-6
CASSQDGPGGTYEQYF	TRBJ2-7	TRBV4-1
CASSLGDRGDSNQPQHF	TRBJ1-5	TRBV5-1
CASSALSSYNSPLHF	TRBJ1-6	TRBV5-5
CASSPRVGGDGEQYF	TRBJ2-7	TRBV18
CASSPAPGQGLNEQYF	TRBJ2-7	TRBV3-1/TRBV3-2
CATSRTLASTDTQYF	TRBJ2-3	TRBV15
CASRGEGSEGGYTF	TRBJ1-2	TRBV6-6
CASSLRAGVSTDTQYF	TRBJ2-3	TRBV7-3
CASSSGTSGGDKETQYF	TRBJ2-5	TRBV9
CASSQYYEQYF	TRBJ2-7	TRBV3-1/TRBV3-2
CAISEDVRTGGQAFF	TRBJ1-1	TRBV10-3
CASSIAGTSGGLRYF	TRBJ2-5	TRBV5-4
CASSEEGQNNQPQHF	TRBJ1-5	TRBV6-1
CASSGDRGREQYF	TRBJ2-7	TRBV5-6
CASSLKSPGTGGYEQYF	TRBJ2-7	TRBV27
CAWSELPGEPQHF	TRBJ1-5	TRBV30
CASSAGNTEAFF	TRBJ1-1	TRBV3-1/TRBV3-2
CAISENNNEQFF	TRBJ2-1	TRBV10-3
CASSLGTSGATDTQYF	TRBJ2-3	TRBV5-1
CAWSVTPTGSSTDTQYF	TRBJ2-3	TRBV30
CASSRGTSGGPRYF	TRBJ2-7	TRBV3-1/TRBV3-2
CAWSFPLADSYEQYF	TRBJ2-7	TRBV30
CASSGTGDPYNSPLHF	TRBJ1-6	TRBV9
CASSISSGRARQETQYF	TRBJ2-5	TRBV19
CASSEAGATNEKLFF	TRBJ1-4	TRBV6-1
CASSESGGWETQYF	TRBJ2-5	TRBV25-1
CASSTGGGETQYF	TRBJ2-5	TRBV5-1
CASSLSDRASADTQYF	TRBJ2-3	TRBV18
CASSLGQGVTGELFF	TRBJ2-2	TRBV5-1
CASSSYGTDQETQYF	TRBJ2-5	TRBV7-9
CASSPRPQGPGNTIYF	TRBJ1-3	TRBV9
CASSRGPNTEAFF	TRBJ1-1	TRBV14
CASSATWDSSYEQYF	TRBJ2-7	TRBV19
CAWMGHGSSGNTIYF	TRBJ1-3	TRBV30
CATGLDYEQYF	TRBJ2-7	TRBV2
CASSLDWSRETQYF	TRBJ2-5	TRBV7-2
CASSFGGTGTEAFF	TRBJ1-1	TRBV7-2
CASSHWTGEEKLFF	TRBJ1-4	TRBV4-1
CASRGRPAIEGYTF	TRBJ1-2	TRBV6-5
CASSPLPQGNSGNTIYF	TRBJ1-3	TRBV9
CASSSRDREYSNQPQHF	TRBJ1-5	TRBV4-1
CASSLDLRGHYGYTF	TRBJ1-2	TRBV7-2
CATSDFLGETQYF	TRBJ2-5	TRBV24-1
CASSEARDRGPGYTF	TRBJ1-2	TRBV2
CASSMGWARDTYEQYF	TRBJ2-7	TRBV19
CASSLHQGAQVYGYTF	TRBJ1-2	TRBV7-9
CASSYPGPPRGFSGANVLTF	TRBJ2-6	TRBV7-3
CASSSGQGTDTQYF	TRBJ2-3	TRBV19
CASSSSGGAHEQFF	TRBJ2-1	TRBV6-2/TRBV6-3
CASSARPGDTQYF	TRBJ2-3	TRBV7-2